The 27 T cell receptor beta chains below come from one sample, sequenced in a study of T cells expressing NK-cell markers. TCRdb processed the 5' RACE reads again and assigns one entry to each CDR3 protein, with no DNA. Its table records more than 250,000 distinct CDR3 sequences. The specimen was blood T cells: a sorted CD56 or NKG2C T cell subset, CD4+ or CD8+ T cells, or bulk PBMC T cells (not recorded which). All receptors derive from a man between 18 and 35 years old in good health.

The CDR3 protein is CAISESETGGRAGELFF. V usage is TRBV10-3 and J usage is TRBJ2-2; TCRdb calls TRBD1, which cannot be checked without DNA. Germline loops: CDR1 ENHRY, CDR2 SYGVKD. CDR3 length equals 17 residues.

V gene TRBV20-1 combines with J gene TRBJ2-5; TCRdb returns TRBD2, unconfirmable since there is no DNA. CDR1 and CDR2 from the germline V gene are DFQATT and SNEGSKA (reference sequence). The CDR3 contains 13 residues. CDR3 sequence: CSAAAGTQETQYF.

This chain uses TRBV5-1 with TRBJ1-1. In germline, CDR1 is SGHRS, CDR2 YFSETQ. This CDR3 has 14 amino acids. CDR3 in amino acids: CASSWGRRNTEAFF.

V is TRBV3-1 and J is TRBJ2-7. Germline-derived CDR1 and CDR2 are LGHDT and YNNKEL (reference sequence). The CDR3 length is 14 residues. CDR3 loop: CASSQDPISTEQYF.

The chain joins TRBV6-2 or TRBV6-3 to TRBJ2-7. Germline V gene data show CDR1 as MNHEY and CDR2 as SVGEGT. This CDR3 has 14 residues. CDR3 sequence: CASSYLGTSYEQYF.

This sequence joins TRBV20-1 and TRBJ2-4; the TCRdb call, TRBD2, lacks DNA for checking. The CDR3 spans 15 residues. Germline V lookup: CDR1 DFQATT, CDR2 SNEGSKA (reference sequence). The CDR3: CSATGLAGAKNIQYF.

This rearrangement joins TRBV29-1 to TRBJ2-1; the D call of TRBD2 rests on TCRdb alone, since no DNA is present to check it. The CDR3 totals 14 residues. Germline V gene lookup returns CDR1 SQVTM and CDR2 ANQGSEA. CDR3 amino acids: CSFPLAGGGNEQFF.

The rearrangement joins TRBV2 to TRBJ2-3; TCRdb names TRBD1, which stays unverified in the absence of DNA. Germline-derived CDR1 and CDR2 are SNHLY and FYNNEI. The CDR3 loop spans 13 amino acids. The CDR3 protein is CASSEAEGYTQYF.

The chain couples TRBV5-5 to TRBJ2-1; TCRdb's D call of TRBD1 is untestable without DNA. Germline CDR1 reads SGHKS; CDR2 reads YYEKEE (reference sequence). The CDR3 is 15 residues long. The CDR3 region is CASSAPWSGANEQFF.

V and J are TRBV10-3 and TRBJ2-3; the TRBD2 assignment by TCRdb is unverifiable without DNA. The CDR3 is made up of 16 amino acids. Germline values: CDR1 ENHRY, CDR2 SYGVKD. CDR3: CAISEPSGRAPDTQYF.

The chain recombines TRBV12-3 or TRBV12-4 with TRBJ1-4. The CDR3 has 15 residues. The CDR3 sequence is CASSFSPGSGEKLFF.

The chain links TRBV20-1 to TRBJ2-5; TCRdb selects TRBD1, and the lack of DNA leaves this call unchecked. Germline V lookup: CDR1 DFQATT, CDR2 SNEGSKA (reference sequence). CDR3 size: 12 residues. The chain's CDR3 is CSASPGGETQYF.

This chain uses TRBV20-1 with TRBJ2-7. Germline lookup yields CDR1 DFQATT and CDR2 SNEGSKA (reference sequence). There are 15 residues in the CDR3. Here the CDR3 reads CSATQMGRISYEQYF.

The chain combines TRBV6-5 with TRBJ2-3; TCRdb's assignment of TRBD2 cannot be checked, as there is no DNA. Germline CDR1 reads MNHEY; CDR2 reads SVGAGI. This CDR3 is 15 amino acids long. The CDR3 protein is CASSYSAGGPDTQYF.

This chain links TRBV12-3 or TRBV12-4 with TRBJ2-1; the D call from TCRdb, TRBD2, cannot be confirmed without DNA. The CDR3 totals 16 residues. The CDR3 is CASTTNPGLASHEQFF.

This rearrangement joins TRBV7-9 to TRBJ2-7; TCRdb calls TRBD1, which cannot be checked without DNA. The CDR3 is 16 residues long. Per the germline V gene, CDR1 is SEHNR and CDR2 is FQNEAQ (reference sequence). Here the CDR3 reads CASSRLTGTGFHEQYF.

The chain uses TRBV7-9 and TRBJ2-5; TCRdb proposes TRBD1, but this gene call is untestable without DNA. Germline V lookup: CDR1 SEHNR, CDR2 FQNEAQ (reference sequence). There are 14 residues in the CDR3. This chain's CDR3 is CALRRTGIQETQYF.

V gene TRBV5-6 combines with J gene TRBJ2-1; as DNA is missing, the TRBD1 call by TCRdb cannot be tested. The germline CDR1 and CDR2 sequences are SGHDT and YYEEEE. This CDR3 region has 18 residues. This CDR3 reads CASSWEVSGTGGYNEQFF.

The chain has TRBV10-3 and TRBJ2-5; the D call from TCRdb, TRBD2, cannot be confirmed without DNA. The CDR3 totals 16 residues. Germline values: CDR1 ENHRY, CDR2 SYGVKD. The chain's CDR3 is CAISDEKDFRQETQYF.

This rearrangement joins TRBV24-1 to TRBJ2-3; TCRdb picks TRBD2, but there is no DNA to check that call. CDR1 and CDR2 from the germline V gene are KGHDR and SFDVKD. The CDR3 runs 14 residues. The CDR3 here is CATSGREPTDTQYF.

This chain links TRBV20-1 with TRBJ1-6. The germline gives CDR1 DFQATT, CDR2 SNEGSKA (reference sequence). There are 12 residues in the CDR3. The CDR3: CSAKGVNSPLHF.

CDR3 loop: CASSSQDRMNTEAFF. V is TRBV6-2 or TRBV6-3 and J is TRBJ1-1; TCRdb gives TRBD1 as the D gene, but with no DNA this cannot be confirmed. This CDR3 spans 15 amino acids. From germline, CDR1 is MNHEY and CDR2 SVGEGT.

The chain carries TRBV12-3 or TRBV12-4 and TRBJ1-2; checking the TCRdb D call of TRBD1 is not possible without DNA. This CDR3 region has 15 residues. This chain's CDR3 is CASRLGQGYLHGYTF.

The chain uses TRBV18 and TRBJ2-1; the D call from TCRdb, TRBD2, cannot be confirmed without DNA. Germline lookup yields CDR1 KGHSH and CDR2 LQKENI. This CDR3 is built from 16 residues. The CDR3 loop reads CASSPKGAGGQNEQFF.

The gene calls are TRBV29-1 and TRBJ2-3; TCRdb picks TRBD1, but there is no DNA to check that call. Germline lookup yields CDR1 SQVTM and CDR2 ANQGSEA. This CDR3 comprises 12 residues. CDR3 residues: CSGGQSTDTQYF.

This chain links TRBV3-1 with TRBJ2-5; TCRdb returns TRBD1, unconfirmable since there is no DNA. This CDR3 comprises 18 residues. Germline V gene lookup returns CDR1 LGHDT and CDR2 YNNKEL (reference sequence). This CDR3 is CASSQDRPLGTVQETQYF.

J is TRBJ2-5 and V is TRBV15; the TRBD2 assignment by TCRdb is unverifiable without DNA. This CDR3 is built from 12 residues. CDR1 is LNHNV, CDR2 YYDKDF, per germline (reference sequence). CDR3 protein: CATSRAAGGQYF. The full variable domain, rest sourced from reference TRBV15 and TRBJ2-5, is DAMVIQNPRYQVTQFGKPVTLSCSQTLNHNVMYWYQQKSSQAPKLLFHYYDKDFNNEADTPDNFQSRRPNTSFCFLDIRSPGLGDTAMYLCATSRAAGGQYFGPGTRLLVL.